Each of the 30 T cell receptor beta chains below was sequenced from the same sample in a study of response to subunit inactivated influenza vaccine. One entry per CDR3 protein, called by TCRdb with MiXCR from the RT-PCR reads. This sample has hundreds of thousands of distinct CDR3 sequences, with over 9% found just once. These data also featured in a second study, about T cells expressing NK-cell markers. This second study says: In generating TCR beta cDNA, 5'RACE template switching with UMIs was used.

The material sequenced was PBMCs from blood, taken on the day of vaccination. These receptors came from a man aged 50 to 59 who received an inactivated influenza vaccine.

V is TRBV7-9 and J is TRBJ1-2, with D unresolved. The CDR3 consists of 12 residues. CDR1 and CDR2 from the germline V gene are SEHNR and FQNEAQ (reference sequence). Between the trimmed V and J ends, which lost 0 bases and 8 bases, there was a span of 7 bases. CDR3 protein: CASSLAPRGYTF. For the CDR3, the DNA is TGTGCCAGCAGCTTAGCCCCTAGGGGCTACACCTTC.

This clonotype showed up just a few times. The J gene is TRBJ2-7, the V gene TRBV30; D may be TRBD1 or TRBD2 (6 bases each). The length of the CDR3 is 14 residues. The V end was cut by 3 bases, the J end by 1 base, with 13 bases between. Germline values: CDR1 GTSNPN, CDR2 SVGIG (reference sequence). The DNA of the CDR3 is TGTGCCTGGAGAGTCCGGGGGCTTTCCTACGAGCAGTACTTC. Protein sequence: CAWRVRGLSYEQYF. Supplemented by reference TRBV30 and TRBJ2-7, the full variable domain reads SQTIHQWPATLVQPVGSPLSLECTVEGTSNPNLYWYRQAAGRGLQLLFYSVGIGQISSEVPQNLSASRPQDRQFILSSKKLLLSDSGFYLCAWRVRGLSYEQYFGPGTRLTVT.

This clonotype was counted a few times. This rearrangement joins TRBV12-3 or TRBV12-4 to TRBJ2-7; 7 bases match TRBD1. With 3 bases clipped from V and 6 bases from J, the junction kept 2 bases outside the gene matches. CDR3 size: 12 residues. CDR3: CASSFRGSEQYF. The CDR3 bases are TGTGCCAGCAGTTTCAGGGGGAGCGAGCAGTACTTC.

This clonotype was counted between two and nine times. The rearrangement links TRBV14 to TRBJ2-5; weak D call: TRBD2 (6 bases). Germline V gene data show CDR1 as SGHDN and CDR2 as FVKESK. V lost 4 bases, J lost 5 bases, and 14 bases lay in between. This CDR3 spans 14 amino acids. CDR3 nucleotide sequence: TGTGCCAGCAGCCCCCTCACCGGAGGGGAGACCCAGTACTTC. It codes for CASSPLTGGETQYF.

The chain has TRBV7-2 and TRBJ2-1, with D uncertain. Between the trimmed V and J ends, which lost 3 bases and 0 bases, there was a span of 15 bases. The CDR3 has 17 amino acids. Germline-derived CDR1 and CDR2 are SGHTA and FQGNSA. CDR3 sequence: CASSLRPLLSSYNEQFF. The CDR3 coding sequence is TGTGCCAGCAGCTTGAGACCGTTACTAAGCTCCTACAATGAGCAGTTCTTC.

This clonotype was counted between two and nine times. The chain employs TRBV11-2 and TRBJ2-1, with D unclear. The germline gives CDR1 SGHAT, CDR2 FQNNGV. This CDR3 contains 14 residues. V was shortened by 0 bases and J by 7 bases, with 10 bases between the two germline ends. CDR3 sequence: CASSLDPSGNEQFF. CDR3 sequence (DNA): TGTGCCAGCAGCTTAGATCCTTCAGGTAATGAGCAGTTCTTC.

This clonotype was counted only a few times. This chain uses TRBV6-5 with TRBJ2-5; TRBD2 matches at 8 bases. V lost 6 bases and J lost 4; bases outside the gene matches: 10. The CDR3 totals 15 residues. In germline, CDR1 is MNHEY, CDR2 SVGAGI. CDR3 DNA: TGTGCCAGCAGCTCTGGACTAGCTGCTTCAGAGACCCAGTACTTC. It yields the protein CASSSGLAASETQYF.

V and J are TRBV6-2 or TRBV6-3 and TRBJ2-1, with D possibly called TRBD1 or TRBD2 (5 bases each). This CDR3 is built from 13 residues. Trimming took 11 bases from V and 4 from J, leaving 15 bases between them. Germline V lookup: CDR1 MNHEY, CDR2 SVGEGT. As DNA, the CDR3 is TGTGCCGGGAACAGGAGAGGGTACAATGAGCAGTTCTTC. Protein product: CAGNRRGYNEQFF.

This chain connects TRBV25-1 to TRBJ2-1, with 7 bases lining up with TRBD1. The CDR3 has 12 amino acids. After removal of 8 bases from V and 8 bases from J, the junction contained 6 bases not matched to a gene. Germline assignment: CDR1 MGHDK and CDR2 SYGVNS. The CDR3 is CASEDRLYEQFF. The CDR3 nucleotides read TGTGCCAGCGAGGACAGGTTATATGAGCAGTTCTTC.

J is TRBJ2-2 and V is TRBV5-1; the D gene is possibly TRBD2 (5 bases). CDR3 size: 14 residues. V lost 5 bases and J 3 bases, leaving 11 bases between the germline ends. Germline lookup yields CDR1 SGHRS and CDR2 YFSETQ. The CDR3 sequence: CASRRRADTGELFF. CDR3 in DNA: TGCGCCAGCAGGCGGCGGGCGGACACCGGGGAGCTGTTTTTT. The full variable domain, in which reference TRBV5-1 and TRBJ2-2 provide the parts outside the CDR3, is KAGVTQTPRYLIKTRGQQVTLSCSPISGHRSVSWYQQTPGQGLQFLFEYFSETQRNKGNFPGRFSGRQFSNSRSEMNVSTLELGDSALYLCASRRRADTGELFFGEGSRLTVL.

The chain couples TRBV5-6 to TRBJ2-5, with 11 bases lining up with TRBD2. V lost 0 bases and J lost 4; bases outside the gene matches: 11. The CDR3 covers 18 residues. Germline-derived CDR1 and CDR2 are SGHDT and YYEEEE. CDR3 residues: CASSLGILAGGMRETQYF. The CDR3 bases are TGTGCCAGCAGCTTGGGGATTTTAGCGGGGGGGATGCGAGAGACCCAGTACTTC. Together with reference TRBV5-6 and TRBJ2-5, the CDR3 gives the full variable domain: DAGVTQSPTHLIKTRGQQVTLRCSPKSGHDTVSWYQQALGQGPQFIFQYYEEEERQRGNFPDRFSGHQFPNYSSELNVNALLLGDSALYLCASSLGILAGGMRETQYFGPGTRLLVL.

The chain recombines TRBV21-1 with TRBJ2-7; the table's D gene call, TRBD1, was not cross checked with the DNA. TRBV21-1 is labeled a pseudogene. The CDR3 covers 16 residues. CDR3 amino acids: CASSKMDRKNSYEQYF. CDR3 in DNA: TGTGCCAGCAGCAAAATGGACAGAAAGAACTCCTACGAGCAGTACTTC.

The table lists this clonotype with a few counts. This sequence joins TRBV7-2 and TRBJ2-3; 9 nucleotides line up with TRBD2. V trimming: 0 bases; J trimming: 6 bases; junction bases outside the gene matches: 4. Germline V gene data show CDR1 as SGHTA and CDR2 as FQGNSA. The CDR3 loop spans 15 amino acids. CDR3 bases: TGTGCCAGCAGCTTAGCCGGGACTAGCTCCGATACGCAGTATTTT. Translating gives CASSLAGTSSDTQYF.

The V and J genes are TRBV5-1 and TRBJ1-1, with a weak D call TRBD1 (6 bases). This CDR3 contains 12 residues. V was pared by 10 bases and J by 5 bases, with 15 bases between. CDR1 is SGHRS, CDR2 YFSETQ, per germline. The CDR3 DNA sequence: TGCGCCTCCAGGGGAGGGGAGACTGAAGCTTTCTTT. This sequence encodes CASRGGETEAFF.

This rearrangement joins TRBV5-5 to TRBJ2-1; D uncertain. CDR1 SGHKS and CDR2 YYEKEE come from the germline V gene (reference sequence). The germline V and J ends were trimmed by 4 bases and 0 bases, with 11 bases remaining between them. The CDR3 extends over 15 amino acids. The CDR3 loop reads CASSPLRSSYNEQFF. For the CDR3, the DNA is TGTGCCAGCAGCCCCCTCCGGAGCTCCTACAATGAGCAGTTCTTC.

This clonotype was detected a few times. The V call is TRBV10-3, the J call TRBJ2-7; D possibly corresponds to TRBD1 (6 bases). The CDR3 runs to 13 residues. The V gene's germline CDR1 is ENHRY and CDR2 SYGVKD. The ends were cut back, 6 bases at V and 6 bases at J, with 15 bases in the middle. The CDR3, as DNA: TGTGCCATCAGGGACAGCGTAAGAGGCGAGCAGTACTTC. This codes for CAIRDSVRGEQYF.

The chain links TRBV5-1 to TRBJ2-6; D is uncertain. The V gene lost 3 bases and the J gene lost 4 bases, with 8 bases spanning the gap. The CDR3 loop spans 14 amino acids. Germline-derived CDR1 and CDR2 are SGHRS and YFSETQ. The chain's CDR3 is CASSSVEGANVLTF. The CDR3, as DNA: TGCGCCAGCAGCTCGGTTGAAGGGGCCAACGTCCTGACTTTC.

This sequence joins TRBV2 and TRBJ2-7; the D gene is possibly TRBD1 (6 bases). The CDR3 loop spans 13 amino acids. Germline CDR1 is SNHLY and CDR2 is FYNNEI. Trimming removed 7 bases from V and 0 bases from J, with 10 bases in between. The CDR3 DNA follows: TGTGCCAGCACCAAGGACAGCTCCTACGAGCAGTACTTC. As protein: CASTKDSSYEQYF.

This clonotype was picked up many times. V is TRBV7-2 and J is TRBJ2-1; 9 bases agree with TRBD1. The CDR3 is made up of 16 amino acids. J gave up 4 bases and V 3 bases, and 7 bases lay outside the gene matches. Germline V gene lookup returns CDR1 SGHTA and CDR2 FQGNSA. Written as DNA, the CDR3 is TGTGCCAGCAGCTTCACCGGGACAGGGATATACAATGAGCAGTTCTTC. Translation gives CASSFTGTGIYNEQFF.

This clonotype was counted a few times. The J gene is TRBJ2-3, the V gene TRBV14; the D gene is possibly TRBD1 (5 bases). This CDR3 has 15 amino acids. CDR1 SGHDN and CDR2 FVKESK come from the germline V gene. Trimming took off 4 bases at V and 2 bases at J, with 13 bases between the two ends. The CDR3 reads CASSLRTGFTDTQYF. In nucleotides, the CDR3 is TGTGCCAGCAGCCTCCGTACAGGATTCACAGATACGCAGTATTTT.

The table lists this clonotype with many counts. The gene calls are TRBV20-1 and TRBJ1-6, with a possible D match to TRBD1 (5 bases). Trimming pared 5 bases from V and 6 bases from J, leaving 11 bases between. The CDR3 contains 13 residues. Germline V gene lookup returns CDR1 DFQATT and CDR2 SNEGSKA (reference sequence). CDR3 bases: TGCAGTGCTGAGCGACAGACTAATTCACCCCTCCACTTT. This sequence encodes CSAERQTNSPLHF.

This clonotype has only a few counts. The chain carries TRBV20-1 and TRBJ2-7, with 9 nucleotides matching TRBD2. CDR3 length: 15 residues. V was pared by 1 base and J by 3 bases, with 7 bases of the junction left unmatched. CDR1 is DFQATT, CDR2 SNEGSKA, per germline (reference sequence). The CDR3 DNA follows: TGCAGTGCTAGAGGGGGAGCGGGGGGCGGCTACGAGCAGTACTTC. Encoded protein: CSARGGAGGGYEQYF.

This clonotype was counted at least ten times. The chain is built from TRBV12-3 or TRBV12-4 and TRBJ1-6, with TRBD1 matching 9 bases. The CDR3 spans 14 residues. V shed 6 bases and J 15 bases; nucleotides not matched to a gene: 12. This CDR3 is CASRRDRASVNLHF. DNA for the CDR3: TGTGCCAGCAGGAGGGACAGGGCCTCCGTGAACCTCCACTTT.

This clonotype has a handful of counts. The V and J genes are TRBV4-3 and TRBJ2-7, with 8 bases fitting TRBD1. CDR3 length: 17 amino acids. Per the germline V gene, CDR1 is LGHNA and CDR2 is YSLEER. The V gene end was trimmed by 0 bases and the J gene end by 4 bases; junction bases not matched to a gene: 11. CDR3 sequence: CASSQDLPGQGNYEQYF. The CDR3 coding sequence is TGCGCCAGCAGCCAAGATCTTCCTGGACAGGGCAATTACGAGCAGTACTTC.

The chain joins TRBV29-1 to TRBJ2-5; D possibly corresponds to TRBD1 (5 bases). This CDR3 is built from 12 residues. Per the germline V gene, CDR1 is SQVTM and CDR2 is ANQGSEA. Trimming took 6 bases from V and 5 from J, leaving 13 bases between them. The CDR3 loop is CSVGRQRETQYF. DNA for the CDR3: TGCAGCGTCGGGCGACAGAGGGAGACCCAGTACTTC.

This clonotype showed up just a few times. V usage is TRBV5-1 and J usage is TRBJ2-4; 11 positions match TRBD2. The junction had 10 bases not matched to a gene; V was cut back by 1 base and J by 1 base. The CDR3 sequence is 19 residues long. CDR1 and CDR2 (germline): SGHRS, YFSETQ. CDR3 in amino acids: CASSLRTSGSPLAKNIQYF. The DNA of the CDR3 is TGCGCCAGCAGCTTGCGAACTAGCGGGAGTCCCCTGGCCAAAAACATTCAGTACTTC. The full variable domain, its missing parts supplied by reference TRBV5-1 and TRBJ2-4, is KAGVTQTPRYLIKTRGQQVTLSCSPISGHRSVSWYQQTPGQGLQFLFEYFSETQRNKGNFPGRFSGRQFSNSRSEMNVSTLELGDSALYLCASSLRTSGSPLAKNIQYFGAGTRLSVL.

A few counts support this clonotype. The CDR3 loop reads CASSFGGSTGELFF. Written as DNA, the CDR3 is TGTGCCAGCAGCTTTGGGGGAAGCACCGGGGAGCTGTTTTTT. This chain connects TRBV7-6 to TRBJ2-2; D could derive from TRBD1 or TRBD2 (5 bases each). Germline values: CDR1 SGHVS, CDR2 FNYEAQ. V dropped 3 bases and J dropped 4 bases, with 9 bases sitting between them. This CDR3 comprises 14 residues.

The J gene is TRBJ2-3, the V gene TRBV5-6, with a weak D call TRBD2 (6 bases). CDR1 is SGHDT and CDR2 is YYEEEE in the germline V gene. Trimming removed 3 bases from V and 2 bases from J, with 34 bases in between. The CDR3 loop spans 22 amino acids. Here the CDR3 DNA reads TGTGCCAGCAGCTCCATTCGCTTAGTGGCAGCACATACCCGGGGGACCACAGATACGCAGTATTTT. Protein: CASSSIRLVAAHTRGTTDTQYF.

The genes are TRBV6-5 and TRBJ2-1; 10 bases match TRBD2. This CDR3 comprises 14 residues. V was clipped by 8 bases and J by 6 bases; unmatched bases: 7. Germline V CDR1 and CDR2: MNHEY, SVGAGI. CDR3 sequence reads: CASGTSGVFNEQFF. CDR3 DNA sequence: TGTGCCAGCGGTACTAGCGGGGTCTTCAATGAGCAGTTCTTC.

This clonotype has at least ten counts. V and J are TRBV3-1 and TRBJ2-7; no definite D call. Deletions cut 4 bases from V and 0 bases from J, with 10 bases between. CDR3 size: 14 residues. From germline, CDR1 is LGHDT and CDR2 YNNKEL (reference sequence). CDR3 amino acids: CASSPRLDSYEQYF. DNA of the CDR3: TGTGCCAGCAGCCCCCGACTTGACTCCTACGAGCAGTACTTC.